These T cell receptor beta chains were read from a single sample in a study of blood T cell repertoires in COVID-19. Sequencing used immunoSEQ multiplex PCR; TCRdb keeps in-frame clones, though not all of them. The table has approximately 260,000 clones, roughly four fifths seen once. Sequenced sample: PBMCs or T cells enriched from blood (not recorded which). These receptor sequences come from a man aged 25-45 years with acute COVID-19. Each CDR3 is given with its conserved first and last residue. Fields, in order: D gene, clone size, V gene, J gene, CDR3 protein, CDR3 DNA. D genes are given only for firm matches. The size entry is marked missing in some rows and otherwise reads once, few, many or a size class.

.	.	TRBV11-2	TRBJ1-1	CASSLPTMNTEAFF	TGTGCCAGCAGCTTACCTACTATGAACACTGAAGCTTTCTTT
.	.	TRBV29-1	TRBJ1-4	CSVDSDTPEKLFF	TGCAGCGTAGACAGTGATACTCCTGAAAAACTGTTTTTT
TRBD2	.	TRBV7-2	TRBJ2-1	CASSGIAGGPNEQFF	TGTGCCAGCAGCGGTATAGCGGGAGGGCCGAATGAGCAGTTCTTC
.	.	TRBV27	TRBJ1-5	CASSSPPRTGNQPQHF	TGTGCCAGCAGTTCCCCCCCTCGGACGGGGAATCAGCCCCAGCATTTT
TRBD1	.	TRBV19	TRBJ2-5	CASNAGTGGEETQYF	TGTGCCAGTAACGCCGGGACAGGGGGCGAAGAGACCCAGTACTTC
.	.	TRBV5-4	TRBJ1-3	CASSLASGNTIYF	TGTGCCAGCAGCTTGGCTTCTGGAAACACCATATATTTT
.	.	TRBV28	TRBJ2-2	CATDNTGGETGELFF	TGTGCCACCGATAACACAGGGGGGGAGACCGGGGAGCTGTTTTTT
TRBD2	.	TRBV6-5	TRBJ2-3	CASRPLAGGKDTQYF	TGTGCCAGCAGACCTCTAGCGGGAGGAAAAGATACGCAGTATTTT
.	.	TRBV4-2	TRBJ1-5	CASSQPGGNQPQHF	TGTGCCAGCAGCCAACCAGGGGGCAATCAGCCCCAGCATTTT
.	.	TRBV7-8	TRBJ2-5	CASSLVDDRQETQYF	TGTGCCAGCAGCTTAGTAGACGACAGGCAAGAGACCCAGTACTTC
.	.	TRBV5-1	TRBJ2-2	CASSYRSWSGPFTGELFF	TGCGCCAGCAGCTACCGGAGTTGGAGCGGGCCATTCACCGGGGAGCTGTTTTTT
TRBD1	.	TRBV11-3	TRBJ1-2	CASSLEVAGTGYSGYTF	TGTGCCAGCAGCTTAGAAGTCGCCGGGACAGGGTATTCTGGCTACACCTTC
TRBD2	.	TRBV9	TRBJ2-2	CASSVLAGKSGELFF	TGTGCCAGCAGCGTCCTAGCGGGAAAGTCCGGGGAGCTGTTTTTT
.	.	TRBV28	TRBJ2-1	CASLGPKMEGGNEQFF	TGTGCCAGCCTAGGCCCTAAGATGGAGGGGGGGAATGAGCAGTTCTTC
TRBD1	.	TRBV10-3	TRBJ1-6	CAIRMDRAERNSPLHF	TGTGCCATCAGGATGGACAGGGCTGAAAGGAATTCACCCCTCCACTTT
.	once	TRBV7-3	TRBJ1-1	CASSSHATGLNTEAFF	TGTGCCAGCAGCAGCCACGCTACAGGGCTGAACACTGAAGCTTTCTTT
TRBD1	.	TRBV19	TRBJ2-4	CASSDAGTGVKNIQYF	TGTGCCAGTAGTGACGCCGGGACAGGGGTCAAAAACATTCAGTACTTC
.	once	TRBV7-2	TRBJ2-1	CASSLVVAGEQFF	TGTGCCAGCAGCTTAGTGGTGGCAGGTGAGCAGTTCTTC
TRBD1	.	TRBV5-5	TRBJ2-3	CASSLPGQGVTDTQYF	TGTGCCAGCAGCTTGCCGGGACAGGGTGTGACAGATACGCAGTATTTT
TRBD1	few	TRBV7-9	TRBJ1-1	CASSLALRQGMNTEAFF	TGTGCCAGCAGCTTAGCCCTTAGACAGGGAATGAACACTGAAGCTTTCTTT
.	.	TRBV28	TRBJ1-5	CASRQGGQPQHF	TGTGCCAGCAGACAGGGCGGCCAGCCCCAGCATTTT
TRBD1	.	TRBV29-1	TRBJ1-2	CSVETGEHSGYTF	TGCAGCGTTGAAACAGGGGAGCACTCCGGCTACACCTTC
TRBD2	.	TRBV7-8	TRBJ2-2	CASSLALAGGYTGELFF	TGTGCCAGCAGCTTAGCGCTGGCGGGAGGATACACCGGGGAGCTGTTTTTT
.	once	TRBV10-3	TRBJ2-3	CAISVTGGTDTQYF	TGTGCCATCAGTGTAACGGGGGGCACAGATACGCAGTATTTT
.	.	TRBV19	TRBJ1-5	CASSMAGPQHF	TGTGCCAGTAGTATGGCGGGGCCCCAGCATTTT
TRBD1	.	TRBV4-1	TRBJ2-6	CASSQLTGTRSSGANVLTF	TGCGCCAGCAGCCAATTGACAGGGACACGCTCCTCTGGGGCCAACGTCCTGACTTTC
TRBD1	few	TRBV29-1	TRBJ1-1	CSVVVRGTLQAFF	TGCAGCGTTGTCGTCAGGGGGACCCTTCAAGCTTTCTTT
TRBD1	.	TRBV9	TRBJ2-6	CASSARTGGDSGANVLTF	TGTGCCAGCAGCGCACGGACAGGGGGAGACTCTGGGGCCAACGTCCTGACTTTC